This T cell receptor beta chain was captured in a study of T cells in Graves' hyperthyroidism and ophthalmopathy (dated by TCRdb to the late 2010s). General notes on the study: Peripheral blood was collected at initial diagnosis, before any treatment. The 100 discovery patients were randomly split 7:3 into training and test sets. TCR V-J signatures able to tell the groups apart were searched for in a discovery cohort of some 100 patients, of whom 40 to 45 had Graves' ophthalmopathy and around 57 had stable Graves' hyperthyroidism. In addition, the study compared T-cell repertoires in thyroid tissue and in blood from about 6 Graves' hyperthyroidism patients. An independent validation cohort of some 18 hyperthyroidism patients and over 15 patients who later progressed to ophthalmopathy tested prospective prediction of ophthalmopathy. After blood sampling, hyperthyroidism patients were treated with methimazole at a starting dose of 30 mg daily, and ophthalmopathy patients were treated with high-dose intravenous methylprednisolone. TCR Vbeta CDR3 sequencing of 135 peripheral blood samples (43 ophthalmopathy, 75 hyperthyroidism and roughly 17 progressor patients) is reported in the paper. General findings and caveats noted by the study authors: In validation, the model predicted progression to ophthalmopathy a median of about 6 months before onset, with about 71% sensitivity and about 72% specificity. A model built on a 13 V-J signature distinguished ophthalmopathy from stable hyperthyroidism, reaching roughly 88% sensitivity and under 84% specificity in cross-validation and 80%/75% in testing. No statistical method was used to set the sample size in advance, and investigators knew the group allocation. Blood samples also contained most of the expanded thyroid clonotypes (frequency above 0.001), which suggests that blood repertoires may reflect thyroid immune responses.

This clonotype was counted ten times or more. The clone's antigen remains unknown. Base quality data are lacking; no much larger clone is found one base away. Ophthalmopathy patients had moderately to severely active disease, Clinical Activity Score of at least 3, NOSPECS grade of at least 4, and duration under 3 months. The study excluded patients with uncontrolled infections, other autoimmune diseases, pregnancy or lactation. Diagnoses were established on the basis of clinical symptoms, serum thyroxine and TRAb, thyroid ultrasound, and orbital computed tomography. PBMCs were isolated from 8 to 10 ml of fresh peripheral blood by Ficoll-Paque density gradient centrifugation. Trizol reagent was used to extract total RNA, and RNA quality was then checked on an Agilent 2100 Bioanalyzer. The TCR beta CDR3 regions were amplified from the RNA transcripts. The TCR CDR3 was subjected to a first round of RT-PCR using the HTBI primer set and the Qiagen OneStep RT-PCR kit. Libraries were constructed in a second round of multiplex PCR, after which size selection and purification were carried out. Libraries were sequenced paired-end with 100 bp reads on an Illumina HiSeq2000. The authors' analysis ran thus. SOAPnuke was used to process the raw data, throwing out any read that contained adapters or uncalled bases, had a mean Phred below 15, or lacked an exact constant-primer or identifier match. COPE v1.2.5 was used to merge the high-quality paired reads, and each unique nucleotide sequence was defined as a clonotype. MiTCR v1.1 was used to align the clonotypes against IMGT TRBV, TRBD and TRBJ reference segments. The analysis was restricted to V-J combinations with a frequency above 0.0001, which together covered about 99% of the repertoires. A TCS score was defined as the ratio of F50 (clonal expansion) to E x V (chaos), with BLOSUM62-based TCRdist applied between CDR3 peptides within each V-J. Welch's t-statistics and random forest reduced 514 V-J features to 13, which were used in a naive Bayes classifier (R e1071). TCRdb redid the processing of the public reads, applying fastp at Q25 and MiXCR, and retained in-frame beta chains. Rows are combined by CDR3 protein, so each entry shows the most common genes and DNA. What appears here as the V and J calls and clone size reflects TCRdb's work, not the paper's. The sample yields about 380,000 distinct CDR3 sequences; roughly 15% were counted once. The top ten clonotypes cover around 20% of the sample.

Here V drops 1 base and J drops 7 bases, and the junction holds 8 bases not matched to any gene. CDR1 LNHNV and CDR2 YYDKDF were looked up in the germline V gene (reference sequence). The CDR3 holds 16 amino acids from the cysteine to the phenylalanine. Left in the record is the CDR3 DNA by itself, 48 bases read in frame from the first base. The sample taken for sequencing was blood. The sequence was collected from a woman in her twenties or thirties with Graves' ophthalmopathy. The rearranged segments are TRBV15 and TRBJ2-1; 9 of the junction bases match TRBD2. In nucleotides, the sequence is TGTGCCACCAGCAGAGGCGGGGGGGCCTCCGGGAATGAGCAGTTCTTC. This is translated as CATSRGGGASGNEQFF.